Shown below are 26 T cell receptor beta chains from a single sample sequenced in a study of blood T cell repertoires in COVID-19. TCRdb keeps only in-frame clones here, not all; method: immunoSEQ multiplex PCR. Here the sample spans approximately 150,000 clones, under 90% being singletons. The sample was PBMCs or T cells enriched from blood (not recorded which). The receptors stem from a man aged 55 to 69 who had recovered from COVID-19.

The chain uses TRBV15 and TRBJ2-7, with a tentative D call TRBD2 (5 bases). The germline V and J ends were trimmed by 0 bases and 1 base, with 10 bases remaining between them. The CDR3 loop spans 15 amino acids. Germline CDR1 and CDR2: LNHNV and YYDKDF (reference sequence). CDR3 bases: TGTGCCACCAGCAGAGATCCGAGCGGTTCCTACGAGCAGTACTTC. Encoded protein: CATSRDPSGSYEQYF.

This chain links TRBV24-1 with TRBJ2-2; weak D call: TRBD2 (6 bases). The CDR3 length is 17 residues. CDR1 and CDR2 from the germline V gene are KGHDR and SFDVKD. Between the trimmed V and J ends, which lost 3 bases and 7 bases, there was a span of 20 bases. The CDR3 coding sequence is TGTGCCACCAGTGATGGAACCGAAGGGACTGTTGGCGGGGAGCTGTTTTTT. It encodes CATSDGTEGTVGGELFF.

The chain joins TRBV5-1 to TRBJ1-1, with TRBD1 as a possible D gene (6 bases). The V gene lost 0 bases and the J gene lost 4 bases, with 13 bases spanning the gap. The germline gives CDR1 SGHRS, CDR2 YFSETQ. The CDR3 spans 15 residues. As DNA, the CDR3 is TGCGCCAGCAGCTTGGACGTCAGGGGCTTCACTGAAGCTTTCTTT. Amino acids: CASSLDVRGFTEAFF. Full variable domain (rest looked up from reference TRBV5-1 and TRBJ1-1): KAGVTQTPRYLIKTRGQQVTLSCSPISGHRSVSWYQQTPGQGLQFLFEYFSETQRNKGNFPGRFSGRQFSNSRSEMNVSTLELGDSALYLCASSLDVRGFTEAFFGQGTRLTVV.

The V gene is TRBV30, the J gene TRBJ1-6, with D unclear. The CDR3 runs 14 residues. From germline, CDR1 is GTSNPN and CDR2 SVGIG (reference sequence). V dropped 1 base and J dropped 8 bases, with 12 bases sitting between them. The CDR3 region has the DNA TGTGCCTGGAGTGCCGGGTTGAACGATTCACCCCTCCACTTT. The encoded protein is CAWSAGLNDSPLHF.

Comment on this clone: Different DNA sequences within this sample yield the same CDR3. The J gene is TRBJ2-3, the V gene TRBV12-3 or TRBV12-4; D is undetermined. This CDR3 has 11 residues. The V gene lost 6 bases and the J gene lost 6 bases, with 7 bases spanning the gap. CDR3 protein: CASSPRDTQYF. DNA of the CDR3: TGTGCCAGCAGCCCCCGGGATACGCAGTATTTT.

CDR3: CASSHQGENGYTF. CDR3 coding DNA: TGTGCCAGCAGCCACCAGGGTGAAAATGGCTACACCTTC. This chain links TRBV9 with TRBJ1-2; TRBD1 might be the D (5 bases). Germline CDR1 SGDLS, CDR2 YYNGEE. This CDR3 has 13 residues. The V end was cut by 4 bases, the J end by 6 bases, with 13 bases between. Drawing the rest from reference TRBV9 and TRBJ1-2, the complete variable domain is DSGVTQTPKHLITATGQRVTLRCSPRSGDLSVYWYQQSLDQGLQFLIQYYNGEERAKGNILERFSAQQFPDLHSELNLSSLELGDSALYFCASSHQGENGYTFGSGTRLTVV.

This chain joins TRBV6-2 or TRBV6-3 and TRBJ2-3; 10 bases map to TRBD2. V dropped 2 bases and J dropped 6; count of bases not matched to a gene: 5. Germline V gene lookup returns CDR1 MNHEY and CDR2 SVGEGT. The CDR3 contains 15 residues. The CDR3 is CASSYSGGAPDTQYF. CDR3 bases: TGTGCCAGCAGTTACAGCGGGGGGGCCCCGGATACGCAGTATTTT.

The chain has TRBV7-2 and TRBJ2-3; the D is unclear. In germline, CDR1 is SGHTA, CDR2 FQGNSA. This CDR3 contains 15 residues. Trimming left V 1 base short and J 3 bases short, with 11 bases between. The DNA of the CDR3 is TGTGCCAGCAGCTTAGTTAGTAGCCTTACAGATACGCAGTATTTT. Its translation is CASSLVSSLTDTQYF.

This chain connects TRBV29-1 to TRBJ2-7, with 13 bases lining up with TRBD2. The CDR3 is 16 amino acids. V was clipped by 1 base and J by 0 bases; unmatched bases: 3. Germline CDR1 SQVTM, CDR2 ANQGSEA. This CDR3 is CSVEGTSGSPSYEQYF. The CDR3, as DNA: TGCAGCGTTGAAGGGACTAGCGGGAGTCCCTCCTACGAGCAGTACTTC.

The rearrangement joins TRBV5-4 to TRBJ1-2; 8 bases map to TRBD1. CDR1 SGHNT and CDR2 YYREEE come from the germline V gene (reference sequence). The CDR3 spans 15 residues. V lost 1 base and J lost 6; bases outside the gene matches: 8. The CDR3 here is CASSLTRQGKDGYTF. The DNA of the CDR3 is TGTGCCAGCAGCTTGACCAGACAGGGGAAGGATGGCTACACCTTC.

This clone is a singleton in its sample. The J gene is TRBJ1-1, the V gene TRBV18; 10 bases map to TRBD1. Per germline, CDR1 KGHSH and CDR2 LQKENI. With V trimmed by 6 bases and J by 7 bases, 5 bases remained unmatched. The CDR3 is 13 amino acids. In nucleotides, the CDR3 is TGTGCCAGCTCCCAAGGACAGGGGGATGAAGCTTTCTTT. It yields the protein CASSQGQGDEAFF. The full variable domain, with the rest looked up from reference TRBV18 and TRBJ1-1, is NAGVMQNPRHLVRRRGQEARLRCSPMKGHSHVYWYRQLPEEGLKFMVYLQKENIIDESGMPKERFSAEFPKEGPSILRIQQVVRGDSAAYFCASSQGQGDEAFFGQGTRLTVV.

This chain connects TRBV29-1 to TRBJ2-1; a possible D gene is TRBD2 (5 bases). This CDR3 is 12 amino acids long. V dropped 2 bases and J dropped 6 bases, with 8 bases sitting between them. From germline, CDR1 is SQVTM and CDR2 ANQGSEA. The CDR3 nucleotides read TGCAGCGTTGAATCTAGCCCCAATGAGCAGTTCTTC. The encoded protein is CSVESSPNEQFF.

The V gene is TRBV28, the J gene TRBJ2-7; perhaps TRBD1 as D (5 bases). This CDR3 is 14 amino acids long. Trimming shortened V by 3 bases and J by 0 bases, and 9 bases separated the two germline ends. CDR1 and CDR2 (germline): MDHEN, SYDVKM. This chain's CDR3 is CASSLQGTSYEQYF. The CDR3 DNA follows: TGTGCCAGCAGTTTGCAGGGAACCTCCTACGAGCAGTACTTC.

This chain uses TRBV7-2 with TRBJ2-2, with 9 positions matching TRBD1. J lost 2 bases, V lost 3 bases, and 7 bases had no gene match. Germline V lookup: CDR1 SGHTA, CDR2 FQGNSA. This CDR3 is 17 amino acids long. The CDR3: CASSLTPGQGNTGELFF. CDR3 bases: TGTGCCAGCAGCTTGACTCCGGGACAGGGAAACACCGGGGAGCTGTTTTTT.

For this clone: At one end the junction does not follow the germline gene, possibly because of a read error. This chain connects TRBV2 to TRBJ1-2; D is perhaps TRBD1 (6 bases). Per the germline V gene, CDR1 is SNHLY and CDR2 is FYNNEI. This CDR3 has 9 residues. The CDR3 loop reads CASSERGIF. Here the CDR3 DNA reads TGTGCCAGCAGTGAAAGGGGGATCTTC. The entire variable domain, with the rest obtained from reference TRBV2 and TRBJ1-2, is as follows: EPEVTQTPSHQVTQMGQEVILRCVPISNHLYFYWYRQILGQKVEFLVSFYNNEISEKSEIFDDQFSVERPDGSNFTLKIRSTKLEDSAMYFCASSERGIFGSGTRLTVV.

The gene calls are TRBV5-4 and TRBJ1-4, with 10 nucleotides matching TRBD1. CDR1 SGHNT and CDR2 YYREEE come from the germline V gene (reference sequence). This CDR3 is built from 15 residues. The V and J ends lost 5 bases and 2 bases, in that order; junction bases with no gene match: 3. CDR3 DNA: TGTGCCAGCAGACCGGACAGGGGGACTAATGAAAAACTGTTTTTT. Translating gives CASRPDRGTNEKLFF.

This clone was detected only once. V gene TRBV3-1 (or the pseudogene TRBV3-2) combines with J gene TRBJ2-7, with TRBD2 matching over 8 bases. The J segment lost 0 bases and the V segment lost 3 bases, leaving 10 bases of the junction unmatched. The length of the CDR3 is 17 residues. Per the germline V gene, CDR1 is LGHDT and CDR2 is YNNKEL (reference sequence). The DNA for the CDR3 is TGTGCCAGCAGCCAGGGAGGACTAGCCCTGAGCTCCTACGAGCAGTACTTC. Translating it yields CASSQGGLALSSYEQYF.

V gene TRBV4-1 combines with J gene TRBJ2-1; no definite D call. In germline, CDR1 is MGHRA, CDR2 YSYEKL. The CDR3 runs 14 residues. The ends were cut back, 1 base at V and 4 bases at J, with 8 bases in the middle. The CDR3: CASSQGDIYNEQFF. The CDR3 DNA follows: TGCGCCAGCAGCCAAGGAGACATATACAATGAGCAGTTCTTC.

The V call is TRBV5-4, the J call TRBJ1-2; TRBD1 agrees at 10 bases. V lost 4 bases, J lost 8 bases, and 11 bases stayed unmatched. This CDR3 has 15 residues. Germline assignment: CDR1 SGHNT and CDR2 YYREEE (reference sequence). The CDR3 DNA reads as TGTGCCAGCAGCCAACCGGGACAGGGGTTAAAGGGCTACACCTTC. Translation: CASSQPGQGLKGYTF.

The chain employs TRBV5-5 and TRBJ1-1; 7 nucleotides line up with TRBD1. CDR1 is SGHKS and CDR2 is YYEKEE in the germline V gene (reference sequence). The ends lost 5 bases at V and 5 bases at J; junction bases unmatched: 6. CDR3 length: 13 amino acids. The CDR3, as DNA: TGTGCCAGCAGTTTTACAGGGGATACTGAAGCTTTCTTT. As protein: CASSFTGDTEAFF.

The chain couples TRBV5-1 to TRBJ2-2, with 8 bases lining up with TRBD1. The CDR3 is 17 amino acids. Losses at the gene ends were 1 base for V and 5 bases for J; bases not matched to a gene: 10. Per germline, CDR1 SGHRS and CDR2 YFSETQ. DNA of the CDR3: TGCGCCAGCAGCTTGAGAGGGCAGGGGGCAAGGACCGGGGAGCTGTTTTTT. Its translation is CASSLRGQGARTGELFF. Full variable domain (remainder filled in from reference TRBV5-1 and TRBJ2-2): KAGVTQTPRYLIKTRGQQVTLSCSPISGHRSVSWYQQTPGQGLQFLFEYFSETQRNKGNFPGRFSGRQFSNSRSEMNVSTLELGDSALYLCASSLRGQGARTGELFFGEGSRLTVL.

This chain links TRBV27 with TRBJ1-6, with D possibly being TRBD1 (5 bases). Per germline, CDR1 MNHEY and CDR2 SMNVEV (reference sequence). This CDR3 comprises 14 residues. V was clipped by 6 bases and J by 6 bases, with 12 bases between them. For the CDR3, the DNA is TGTGCCAGCAGATTCAGGGAGGGTAATTCACCCCTCCACTTT. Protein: CASRFREGNSPLHF.

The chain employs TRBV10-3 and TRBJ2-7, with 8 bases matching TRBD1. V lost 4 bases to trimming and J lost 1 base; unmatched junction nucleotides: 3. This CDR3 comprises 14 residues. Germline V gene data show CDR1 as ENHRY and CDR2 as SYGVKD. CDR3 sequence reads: CAISVRDRSYEQYF. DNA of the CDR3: TGTGCCATCAGTGTAAGGGACAGGTCCTACGAGCAGTACTTC.

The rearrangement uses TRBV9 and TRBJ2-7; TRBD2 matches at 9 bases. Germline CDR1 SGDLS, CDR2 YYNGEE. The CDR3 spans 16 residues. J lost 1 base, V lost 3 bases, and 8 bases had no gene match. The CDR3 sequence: CASSGLGAGGSYEQYF. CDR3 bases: TGTGCCAGCAGCGGGCTGGGGGCGGGAGGGTCCTACGAGCAGTACTTC.

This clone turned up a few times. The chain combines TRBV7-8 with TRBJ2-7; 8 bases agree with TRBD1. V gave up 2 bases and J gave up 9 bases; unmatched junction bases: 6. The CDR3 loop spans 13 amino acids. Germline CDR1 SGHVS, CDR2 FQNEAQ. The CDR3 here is CASSLQGAAGQYF. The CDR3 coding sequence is TGTGCCAGCAGCTTACAGGGGGCCGCAGGGCAGTACTTC.

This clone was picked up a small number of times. The CDR3 DNA reads as TGTGCCAGCAGGCCCACAGGGGGGTATGGCTACACCTTC. Amino acid sequence: CASRPTGGYGYTF. The rearrangement uses TRBV6-5 and TRBJ1-2; 8 bases line up with TRBD1. J was trimmed by 5 bases and V by 6 bases; bases with no gene match: 5. Germline V gene data show CDR1 as MNHEY and CDR2 as SVGAGI. CDR3 size: 13 residues.